A selection of T cell receptor beta chains follows, all from one sample in a study of tumor-infiltrating lymphocytes in primary liver carcinoma. TCRdb passed the multiplex PCR reads through MiXCR, listing each CDR3 protein once. Of tens of thousands of distinct CDR3 sequences detected, around 77% appear once; the ten largest clones hold around 22%. The sample was liver tumor tissue from sampling region 5. These receptors all come from a man between 40 and 49 years old with primary liver carcinoma and hepatitis B virus infection. CDR3s include the opening cysteine and the closing phenylalanine or tryptophan. D genes are given only for firm matches. Part of the rows lack a size; the others show once, few, many or a class for expanded clones.

TRBJ2-3 | medium-sized | TRBV10-2 | TRBD2 | TGCGCCAGCAGTGAGTCAAAAGCGGGAGTGGATACGCAGTATTTT | CASSESKAGVDTQYF
TRBJ1-1 | - | TRBV20-1 | - | TGCAGTGCTAGAGGACCGGGGGGGATGAACACTGAAGCTTTCTTT | CSARGPGGMNTEAFF
TRBJ2-3 | - | TRBV4-1 | - | TGCGCCATCAGCCTAGATAGGGGAAAAGCAGATACGCAGTATTTT | CAISLDRGKADTQYF
TRBJ1-1 | - | TRBV11-2 | - | TGTGTCAGCAGCCTCGGGAAGAACACTGAAGCTTTCTTT | CVSSLGKNTEAFF
TRBJ2-5 | - | TRBV11-2 | TRBD2 | TGTGCCAGCAGCTTAATACTAGCGGGTGACTCGATCGAGACCCAGTACTTC | CASSLILAGDSIETQYF
TRBJ1-2 | - | TRBV29-1 | - | TGCAGCGTTGGGGCACCAAAAGGAATTCAAGTGGCTAACTATGGCTGCACCTTC | CSVGAPKGIQVANYGCTF
TRBJ2-3 | - | TRBV5-1 | - | TGCGCCAGCAGCCTCGGACCGGACATAGATACGCAGTATTTT | CASSLGPDIDTQYF
TRBJ1-1 | - | TRBV5-1 | - | TGCGCCAGCACAGTAAACAGGGTGGCGGACACTGAAGCTTTCTTT | CASTVNRVADTEAFF
TRBJ2-1 | - | TRBV5-4 | - | TGTGCCAGCAGTTCCACTGCGGCTAGCTCCTACTATGAGCAGTTCTTC | CASSSTAASSYYEQFF
TRBJ1-2 | - | TRBV12-3/TRBV12-4 | - | TGTGCCAGCACGCCCCGGTGGGCGATCTATGGCTACACCTTC | CASTPRWAIYGYTF
TRBJ2-1 | few | TRBV14 | - | TGTACCAGCAGTGCCGTAGCTGGATGGGTAAACGATGAGCAGTTCTTC | CTSSAVAGWVNDEQFF
TRBJ2-4 | - | TRBV11-2 | - | TGTGCTACCACCACTTCGGCGGTAACCAAAAACATTCAGTACTTC | CATTTSAVTKNIQYF
TRBJ2-7 | many | TRBV19 | - | TGTGCCAGTAGTTCTTCACTCTACGAGCAGTACTTC | CASSSSLYEQYF
TRBJ1-5 | - | TRBV4-3 | - | TGCGCCAGCTGCCTGTCCAGGGAGCGGCCCCAGCATTTT | CASCLSRERPQHF
TRBJ2-7 | - | TRBV11-2 | - | TGTGTTAGCAGCCTGCCAGATGAAGCTCAGCGGACTTACTTC | CVSSLPDEAQRTYF
TRBJ2-2 | - | TRBV19 | TRBD1 | TGTGCCAGTAAGGCCAGGGGGCAGAACGCCGGGGAGCTGTTTTTT | CASKARGQNAGELFF
TRBJ2-4 | many | TRBV28 | - | TGTGCCAGCAGACGCAATCTGGAAAACATTCAGTACTTC | CASRRNLENIQYF
TRBJ2-6 | - | TRBV11-2 | TRBD1 | TGTACCAGCAGCATGGAGGGAGACAGGGGCATTTCCCTCTATGGGGCCAACGTCCTGACTTTC | CTSSMEGDRGISLYGANVLTF
TRBJ2-2 | - | TRBV29-1 | TRBD2 | TGCAGAGTTGGACTAGCGAGCACCGGGGGGCTGTTTTTT | CRVGLASTGGLFF
TRBJ2-1 | - | TRBV11-2 | TRBD2 | TGTGCCGGCAGTTTAGATAGGGGCGGGAGGTTCTACAATGAGCTGTTCTTC | CAGSLDRGGRFYNELFF
TRBJ2-3 | medium-sized | TRBV4-3 | TRBD1 | TGCGCCAGCAGCCGCCGACAGGGGGGGACAGATACGCAGTATTTT | CASSRRQGGTDTQYF
TRBJ1-2 | - | TRBV7-9 | - | TGTGCCGGCAGCTTCGGACAGTTGAACTATGGCTACACCTTC | CAGSFGQLNYGYTF
TRBJ2-3 | - | TRBV7-3 | - | TGTGCCTGCAGCCTCGGGGCTTTTAGCACAGATACACAGTATTTT | CACSLGAFSTDTQYF
TRBJ1-2 | - | TRBV7-9 | TRBD1 | TGTGCCACCAGCCTAGCGACTGAAGGGACAGCTTATGGCTACACCTTC | CATSLATEGTAYGYTF
TRBJ2-5 | - | TRBV29-1 | TRBD1 | TGCGGTGGCCAGGGGGTGGATTCCAAGACCCAGTACTTC | CGGQGVDSKTQYF
TRBJ1-1 | - | TRBV28 | TRBD1 | TGTGCCAATACCTCGGGACAGACGAACTCTGAAGCTTTCTTT | CANTSGQTNSEAFF
TRBJ2-1 | - | TRBV7-2 | TRBD1 | TGTGCCAGCAGCCGTGGGACAGGGGGCAATGAGCAGTTCTTC | CASSRGTGGNEQFF
TRBJ1-5 | - | TRBV11-1 | - | TGTGCCAGCAATTTGCCGAGGGAGGGCACAGATACGCAGCATTTT | CASNLPREGTDTQHF
TRBJ2-2 | - | TRBV5-4 | - | TGTGCCAACAGCTCGGGTGGCAGGGCCCTCGGGGAGCTGTTTTTT | CANSSGGRALGELFF
TRBJ2-1 | - | TRBV5-1 | - | TGCGCTAGCAGCTTGGGACATGGGGCCTACAATGAGCAGTTCTTC | CASSLGHGAYNEQFF
TRBJ2-2 | - | TRBV11-1 | - | TGTGCTAGTAGCTATCCAGGACCTTTCTCCGGGGAACTGTTTTTT | CASSYPGPFSGELFF
TRBJ2-6 | - | TRBV29-1 | - | TGCAGCGTTGCAGGGGCCTGGGCCAACGTTCTGACTTTC | CSVAGAWANVLTF
TRBJ1-3 | - | TRBV4-3 | TRBD1 | TGCGCCAGCAGCCAAGCTCAGGGACAGGGGGCTGGAAACACCATTTATTTT | CASSQAQGQGAGNTIYF
TRBJ2-3 | - | TRBV4-2 | TRBD2 | TGTACCAGCAGCCAAGGATTGCGGCTAGCGGGAGTTGGGACATATACGCAGTATTTT | CTSSQGLRLAGVGTYTQYF